The rows below give T cell receptor beta chains drawn from one sample of a study of T-cell memory formation after mild COVID-19. Using its own MiXCR run on the 5' RACE reads, TCRdb lists one record per CDR3 protein. This sample has under 250,000 distinct CDR3 sequences, with roughly a tenth found just once. Specimen: PBMCs or a T cell subset sorted from them (not recorded which). These receptor sequences come from a young man who had mild COVID-19 (a few samples of this study predate the infection). Cell type and time point are not known. Each CDR3 is given with its conserved first and last residue. The order of the fields is CDR3 protein, J gene, V gene.

cdr3_aa: CASSPAVGYTEAFF
j_call: TRBJ1-1
v_call: TRBV18

cdr3_aa: CASSPYPGGVANEKLFF
j_call: TRBJ1-4
v_call: TRBV7-2

cdr3_aa: CASSPSGGNQPQHF
j_call: TRBJ1-5
v_call: TRBV5-1

cdr3_aa: CATSDYGRDYGYTF
j_call: TRBJ1-2
v_call: TRBV24-1

cdr3_aa: CASNPSGGDTEQFF
j_call: TRBJ2-1
v_call: TRBV7-2

cdr3_aa: CASSEDRDGELFF
j_call: TRBJ2-2
v_call: TRBV18

cdr3_aa: CASSPWTTGADYGYTF
j_call: TRBJ1-2
v_call: TRBV7-9

cdr3_aa: CASSLRVQEQPQHF
j_call: TRBJ1-5
v_call: TRBV7-2

cdr3_aa: CASSLATGAEAFF
j_call: TRBJ1-1
v_call: TRBV7-6

cdr3_aa: CASSYAGDSGTDTQYF
j_call: TRBJ2-3
v_call: TRBV6-4

cdr3_aa: CASSPHDGGWTDTQYF
j_call: TRBJ2-3
v_call: TRBV11-2

cdr3_aa: CASSQDGGQGGLPQHF
j_call: TRBJ1-5
v_call: TRBV4-3

cdr3_aa: CASSRAYGDEQYF
j_call: TRBJ2-7
v_call: TRBV6-2/TRBV6-3